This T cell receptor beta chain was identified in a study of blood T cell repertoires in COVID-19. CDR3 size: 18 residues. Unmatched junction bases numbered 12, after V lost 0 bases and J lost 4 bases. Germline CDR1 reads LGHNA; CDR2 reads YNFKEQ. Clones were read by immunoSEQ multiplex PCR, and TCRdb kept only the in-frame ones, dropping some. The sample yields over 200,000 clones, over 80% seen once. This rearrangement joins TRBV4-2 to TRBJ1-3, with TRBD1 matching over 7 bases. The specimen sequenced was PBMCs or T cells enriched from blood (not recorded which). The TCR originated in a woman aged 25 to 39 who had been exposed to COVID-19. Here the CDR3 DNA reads TGTGCCAGCAGCCAAGATAGACCTACAGGGGTGGACGGAAACACCATATATTTT. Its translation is CASSQDRPTGVDGNTIYF.